Shown below are 30 T cell receptor beta chains from a single sample sequenced in a study of T cell repertoires in cytomegalovirus infection. TCRdb processed the reads anew with MiXCR; each CDR3 protein has one entry. The sample has about 900,000 distinct CDR3 sequences; approximately 32% are singletons. Their cognate antigens are unknown. This material consisted of cultured CD8+ T cells from PBMCs, taken from culture after CMV antigen stimulation. These receptors all stem from a human donor in good health (CMV status not recorded). Some clones in this sample may be carry-over from other donors' samples.

CDR3 nucleotides: TGTGCCACCAGCTTTAAAAGGGGGCACACTGAAGCTTTCTTT. Amino acid sequence: CATSFKRGHTEAFF. The V gene is TRBV15, the J gene TRBJ1-1; 7 bases line up with TRBD1. Germline lookup yields CDR1 LNHNV and CDR2 YYDKDF (reference sequence). The CDR3 has 14 amino acids. Germline trimming cut 5 bases from V and 3 bases from J; bases unmatched to any gene: 6.

This clonotype was counted only a few times. This chain links TRBV12-5 with TRBJ2-1; D possibly corresponds to TRBD2 (6 bases). CDR1 LGHNT and CDR2 FRNRAP come from the germline V gene. The germline V and J ends were trimmed by 0 bases and 7 bases, with 19 bases remaining between them. The CDR3 is 17 amino acids. CDR3: CASGLVEQGGHFNEQFF. CDR3 coding DNA: TGTGCTAGTGGTTTGGTAGAGCAGGGAGGTCACTTTAATGAGCAGTTCTTC.

The chain combines TRBV7-8 with TRBJ1-1, with D perhaps TRBD1 (6 bases). CDR1 is SGHVS and CDR2 is FQNEAQ in the germline V gene. The CDR3 has 16 residues. The germline V and J ends were trimmed by 5 bases and 0 bases, with 16 bases remaining between them. CDR3 protein: CASSPSHRALNTEAFF. DNA of the CDR3: TGTGCCAGCAGCCCAAGTCACAGGGCCCTGAACACTGAAGCTTTCTTT.

The chain carries TRBV29-1 and TRBJ2-1; TRBD2 is a possible D gene (6 bases). The length of the CDR3 is 13 residues. Germline V gene lookup returns CDR1 SQVTM and CDR2 ANQGSEA. V lost 6 bases, J lost 7 bases, and 16 bases lay in between. The CDR3 region is CSVRGRLGNEQFF. Here the CDR3 DNA reads TGCAGCGTCCGGGGGAGACTGGGGAATGAGCAGTTCTTC.

This clonotype has only a few counts. This rearrangement joins TRBV4-1 to TRBJ2-1, with D unresolved. Germline V CDR1 and CDR2: MGHRA, YSYEKL. This CDR3 has 13 residues. The V and J ends lost 2 bases and 9 bases respectively, with 11 bases between them. CDR3 nucleotides: TGCGCCAGCAGCCAACCTGGGGTTCCTGAGCAGTTCTTC. This gives the protein CASSQPGVPEQFF.

This clonotype was counted a few times. This rearrangement joins TRBV6-1 to TRBJ2-4; D possibly corresponds to TRBD1 (5 bases). V lost 2 bases and J 5 bases, leaving 10 bases between the germline ends. Looked up from germline, CDR1 is MNHNS and CDR2 is SASEGT. The CDR3 is 14 residues long. Written as DNA, the CDR3 is TGTGCCAGCAGTGAACCCTCGACAGAAAACATTCAGTACTTC. Protein product: CASSEPSTENIQYF.

With respect to this clonotype: In this CDR3 the conserved last residue, phenylalanine or tryptophan, is missing, so a read error is likely. The rearrangement uses TRBV12-3 or TRBV12-4 and TRBJ1-4, with 9 positions matching TRBD1. Unmatched junction bases numbered 6, after V lost 5 bases and J lost 8 bases. The CDR3 loop spans 14 amino acids. CDR3 sequence: CASSEQGAREKLFI. In nucleotides, the CDR3 is TGTGCCAGCAGTGAACAGGGGGCTAGGGAAAAACTGTTTATT.

V and J are TRBV4-2 and TRBJ1-6, with 7 bases that match TRBD1. Unmatched junction bases numbered 4, after V lost 2 bases and J lost 6 bases. The CDR3 has 15 residues. CDR1 is LGHNA and CDR2 is YNFKEQ in the germline V gene. CDR3 in amino acids: CASSQRQGFNSPLHF. The CDR3 bases are TGTGCCAGCAGCCAACGACAGGGTTTTAATTCACCCCTCCACTTT.

This clonotype was seen a handful of times. The chain carries TRBV27 and TRBJ2-7, with 7 bases identical to TRBD1. Germline loops: CDR1 MNHEY, CDR2 SMNVEV (reference sequence). V lost 0 bases and J lost 5; bases outside the gene matches: 4. CDR3 length equals 14 residues. CDR3 sequence: CASSLSGTADEQYV. CDR3 nucleotide sequence: TGTGCCAGCAGTTTATCGGGGACAGCAGACGAGCAGTACGTC.

Only a few counts were recorded for this clonotype. The junction and the germline gene differ at one end; a read error may be behind it. The chain links TRBV7-7 to TRBJ1-1; maybe TRBD1 (6 bases). CDR1 is SSHAT, CDR2 FNYEAQ, per germline (reference sequence). The CDR3 has 13 residues. The chain's CDR3 is CASSLYRDAEAFF. For the CDR3, the DNA is TGTGCTAGCAGCTTATACAGGGACGCTGAAGCTTTCTTT. Using reference TRBV7-7 and TRBJ1-1 for the parts outside the CDR3, the full variable domain is GAGVSQSPRYKVTKRGQDVTLRCDPISSHATLYWYQQALGQGPEFLTYFNYEAQPDKSGLPSDRFSAERPEGSISTLTIQRTEQRDSAMYRCASSLYRDAEAFFGQGTRLTVV.

The CDR3 sequence: CAISEAQGGGYEQYF. The CDR3 DNA sequence: TGTGCCATCAGTGAGGCCCAAGGGGGGGGATACGAGCAGTACTTC. This chain connects TRBV10-3 to TRBJ2-7, with D perhaps TRBD2 (7 bases). Germline V CDR1 and CDR2: ENHRY, SYGVKD. This CDR3 has 15 residues. Trimming removed 2 bases at V and 4 bases at J, with 15 bases between.

The chain links TRBV29-1 to TRBJ2-2, with D unresolved. CDR3 length: 13 residues. Per the germline V gene, CDR1 is SQVTM and CDR2 is ANQGSEA. V was trimmed by 3 bases and J by 1 base, leaving 6 bases between them. The CDR3 DNA sequence: TGCAGCGTTGATATGCAGAACACCGGGGAGCTGTTTTTT. Translating it yields CSVDMQNTGELFF.

J is TRBJ2-1 and V is TRBV6-1; TRBD2 aligns across 15 bases. CDR1 and CDR2 (germline): MNHNS, SASEGT. V was pared by 10 bases and J by 5 bases, with 15 bases of the junction left unmatched. CDR3 size: 18 residues. The DNA for the CDR3 is TGTGCCAACAGCTTGGGACTAGCGGGGGGCTTCCTCAACAATGAGCAGTTCTTC. It is translated as CANSLGLAGGFLNNEQFF.

Concerning this clonotype itself: At one end, the junction sequence differs from germline, possibly due to a read error. The chain recombines TRBV4-1 with TRBJ1-4; no clear D. Germline V lookup: CDR1 MGHRA, CDR2 YSYEKL. The CDR3 is 19 amino acids. The CDR3 sequence: CASSPYASLRQATNEKLFF. CDR3 nucleotide sequence: TGTGCCAGCAGCCCTTATGCCTCCCTCCGACAAGCAACTAATGAAAAACTGTTTTTT.

This chain connects TRBV7-6 to TRBJ2-7, with TRBD1 matching over 7 bases. V was pared by 0 bases and J by 3 bases, with 5 bases of the junction left unmatched. CDR1 is SGHVS and CDR2 is FNYEAQ in the germline V gene. CDR3 length: 15 amino acids. The CDR3 protein is CASSLAGTVLYEQYF. Written as DNA, the CDR3 is TGTGCCAGCAGCTTAGCGGGGACAGTGCTCTACGAGCAGTACTTC.

This clonotype showed up just a few times. The chain combines TRBV7-9 with TRBJ2-5, with TRBD2 matching over 7 bases. Germline V CDR1 and CDR2: SEHNR, FQNEAQ (reference sequence). V was clipped by 5 bases and J by 5 bases; unmatched bases: 8. The CDR3 has 14 residues. CDR3 residues: CASSPTSARETQYF. The CDR3 bases are TGTGCCAGCAGCCCAACTAGCGCACGGGAGACCCAGTACTTC.

This clonotype was found a few times. The chain joins TRBV6-2 or TRBV6-3 to TRBJ2-7, with D perhaps matching TRBD1 (5 bases). Germline CDR1 and CDR2: MNHEY and SVGEGT. The CDR3 length is 14 residues. V lost 5 bases and J 2 bases, leaving 13 bases between the germline ends. CDR3 in amino acids: CASSRQPNTYEQYV. The CDR3 region has the DNA TGTGCCAGCAGTCGACAGCCGAACACCTACGAGCAGTACGTC.

The rearrangement joins TRBV6-8 to TRBJ2-7; D uncertain. V dropped 3 bases and J dropped 2 bases, with 8 bases sitting between them. The CDR3 is made up of 13 amino acids. CDR1 and CDR2 from the germline V gene are MNHGY and SAAAGT. The CDR3 sequence: CASSYGRAYEQYF. The CDR3 region has the DNA TGTGCCAGCAGTTATGGAAGAGCCTACGAGCAGTACTTC.

The CDR3, as DNA: TGTGCCAGCAGCGTATCGATACAGGGGAATGGGGACAATGAGCAGTTCTTC. It encodes CASSVSIQGNGDNEQFF. The rearrangement joins TRBV7-9 to TRBJ2-1, with TRBD1 identical over 7 bases. V was pared by 5 bases and J by 5 bases, with 15 bases of the junction left unmatched. The CDR3 is 17 amino acids. The germline CDR1 and CDR2 sequences are SEHNR and FQNEAQ (reference sequence).

V usage is TRBV7-9 and J usage is TRBJ2-7; D gene unclear. Germline assignment: CDR1 SEHNR and CDR2 FQNEAQ (reference sequence). V lost 5 bases and J 6 bases, leaving 26 bases between the germline ends. This CDR3 is 17 amino acids long. The CDR3 here is CASSRDRLLVPWGEQYF. DNA of the CDR3: TGTGCCAGCAGCCGTGATCGTCTCTTGGTTCCGTGGGGCGAGCAGTACTTC. Full variable domain (missing parts from reference TRBV7-9 and TRBJ2-7): DTGVSQNPRHKITKRGQNVTFRCDPISEHNRLYWYRQTLGQGPEFLTYFQNEAQLEKSRLLSDRFSAERPKGSFSTLEIQRTEQGDSAMYLCASSRDRLLVPWGEQYFGPGTRLTVT.

This clonotype was counted ten times or more. The rearrangement uses TRBV7-8 and TRBJ2-5, with D possibly matching TRBD2 (6 bases). V lost 4 bases and J lost 2, with 17 bases in between. The CDR3 is 16 amino acids. Germline values: CDR1 SGHVS, CDR2 FQNEAQ. The CDR3 here is CASSSQPGGSQETQYF. The CDR3 DNA reads as TGTGCCAGCAGCTCCCAGCCTGGGGGGAGTCAAGAGACCCAGTACTTC.

This clonotype appeared many times. The chain links TRBV12-3 or TRBV12-4 to TRBJ2-1, with D unresolved. The CDR3 has 13 residues. Trimming stripped 6 bases from V and 7 bases from J, with 13 bases between. The CDR3 reads CASSLSVGNEQFF. The CDR3 nucleotides read TGTGCCAGCAGCTTATCCGTCGGGAATGAGCAGTTCTTC.

The chain recombines TRBV19 with TRBJ2-1; no reliable D call. The V gene lost 11 bases and the J gene lost 4 bases, with 12 bases spanning the gap. The CDR3 is made up of 12 amino acids. Germline CDR1 is LNHDA and CDR2 is SQIVND (reference sequence). In DNA form, the CDR3 reads TGTGCCGTTGGGCCCCTTTACAATGAGCAGTTCTTC. Translated, it gives CAVGPLYNEQFF.

The V gene is TRBV4-1, the J gene TRBJ2-3, with D perhaps being TRBD1 or TRBD2 (5 bases each). The V gene's germline CDR1 is MGHRA and CDR2 YSYEKL. Trimming took 1 base from V and 2 from J, leaving 16 bases between them. The CDR3 sequence is 17 residues long. CDR3 sequence reads: CASSQVNPGPHTDTQYF. The CDR3 region has the DNA TGCGCCAGCAGCCAAGTCAACCCGGGGCCACACACAGATACGCAGTATTTT.

This clonotype was recorded at least ten times. V usage is TRBV6-6 and J usage is TRBJ2-3; D might be TRBD2 (5 bases). Germline V gene lookup returns CDR1 MNHNY and CDR2 SVGAGI (reference sequence). V lost 4 bases and J lost 1, with 12 bases in between. The CDR3 is 15 amino acids. Here the CDR3 reads CASSFRGHGTDTQYF. Written as DNA, the CDR3 is TGTGCCAGCAGTTTCCGAGGGCACGGCACAGATACGCAGTATTTT.

This chain connects TRBV7-6 to TRBJ2-5; 7 bases align to TRBD1. CDR1 is SGHVS and CDR2 is FNYEAQ in the germline V gene. There are 15 residues in the CDR3. V lost 3 bases to trimming and J lost 4 bases; unmatched junction nucleotides: 8. The CDR3 DNA reads as TGTGCCAGCAGCTTCACCCGACAGGGTGCAGAGACCCAGTACTTC. This codes for CASSFTRQGAETQYF.

This clonotype was detected only a few times. The chain recombines TRBV29-1 with TRBJ1-2; D is uncertain. Germline CDR1 reads SQVTM; CDR2 reads ANQGSEA. V lost 3 bases and J 10 bases, leaving 9 bases between the germline ends. This CDR3 is built from 10 residues. CDR3 in amino acids: CSVDDPSYTF. CDR3 DNA sequence: TGCAGCGTTGACGACCCTTCCTACACCTTC. Full variable domain (remainder filled in from reference TRBV29-1 and TRBJ1-2): SAVISQKPSRDICQRGTSLTIQCQVDSQVTMMFWYRQQPGQSLTLIATANQGSEATYESGFVIDKFPISRPNLTFSTLTVSNMSPEDSSIYLCSVDDPSYTFGSGTRLTVV.

The J gene is TRBJ2-7, the V gene TRBV7-2; D unresolved. Trimming removed 0 bases from V and 0 bases from J, with 9 bases in between. The V gene's germline CDR1 is SGHTA and CDR2 FQGNSA. The CDR3 has 15 residues. This CDR3 is CASSLAPGTSYEQYF. CDR3 DNA sequence: TGTGCCAGCAGCTTAGCTCCAGGAACCTCCTACGAGCAGTACTTC.

Only one count was recorded for this clonotype. J is TRBJ1-1 and V is TRBV6-8; D ambiguous. V was pared by 2 bases and J by 0 bases, with 13 bases between. From germline, CDR1 is MNHGY and CDR2 SAAAGT. The CDR3 sequence is 16 residues long. CDR3 bases: TGTGCCAGCAGTTACCCCCGCGGCTACATGAACACTGAAGCTTTCTTT. Translated: CASSYPRGYMNTEAFF.

This clonotype was detected only a few times. For the CDR3, the DNA is TGTGCCACCAGTGATGGGGGGGAAGCTTTCTTT. This gives the protein CATSDGGEAFF. The J gene is TRBJ1-1, the V gene TRBV24-1, with D maybe TRBD1 (5 bases). The CDR3 covers 11 residues. From germline, CDR1 is KGHDR and CDR2 SFDVKD. With 3 bases removed from V and 8 bases from J, the gap between germline ends came to 6 bases.